This T cell receptor beta chain was profiled in a study of technical replicates of blood from several donors. Assay: immunoSEQ multiplex PCR; the TCRdb copy retains only in-frame clones and omits some. This table has more than 65,000 clones, approximately 97% appearing once. The sequencing sample was made of T cells isolated from PBMCs. This receptor was identified in a human donor in good health.

The CDR3 DNA is TGTGCCAGCAAGGAAGGCGGGAGGGATCAAGAGACCCAGTACTTC. It specifies CASKEGGRDQETQYF. This chain joins TRBV6-5 and TRBJ2-5; 9 bases match TRBD2. Looked up from germline, CDR1 is MNHEY and CDR2 is SVGAGI. With V trimmed by 7 bases and J by 2 bases, 8 bases remained unmatched. The CDR3 runs 15 residues.